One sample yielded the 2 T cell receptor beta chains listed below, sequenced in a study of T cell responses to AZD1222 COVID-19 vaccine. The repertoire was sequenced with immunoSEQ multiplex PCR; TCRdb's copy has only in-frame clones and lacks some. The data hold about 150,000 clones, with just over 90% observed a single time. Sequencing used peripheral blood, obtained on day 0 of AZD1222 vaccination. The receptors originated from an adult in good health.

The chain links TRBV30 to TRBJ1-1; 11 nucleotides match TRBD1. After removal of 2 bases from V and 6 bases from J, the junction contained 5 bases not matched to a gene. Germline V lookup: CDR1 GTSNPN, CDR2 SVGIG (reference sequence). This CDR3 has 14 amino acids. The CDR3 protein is CAWSMGQGVPEAFF. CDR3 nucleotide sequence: TGTGCCTGGAGTATGGGACAGGGGGTGCCTGAAGCTTTCTTT. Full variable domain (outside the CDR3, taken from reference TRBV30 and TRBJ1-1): SQTIHQWPATLVQPVGSPLSLECTVEGTSNPNLYWYRQAAGRGLQLLFYSVGIGQISSEVPQNLSASRPQDRQFILSSKKLLLSDSGFYLCAWSMGQGVPEAFFGQGTRLTVV.

The CDR3 sequence is CATSRDNQYEQYF. CDR3 DNA sequence: TGTGCCACCAGCAGAGATAATCAGTACGAGCAGTACTTC. This sequence joins TRBV15 and TRBJ2-7; D gene uncertain. The germline V and J ends were trimmed by 0 bases and 4 bases, with 7 bases remaining between them. Germline V lookup: CDR1 LNHNV, CDR2 YYDKDF (reference sequence). This CDR3 comprises 13 residues. The whole variable domain, remainder taken from reference TRBV15 and TRBJ2-7, is DAMVIQNPRYQVTQFGKPVTLSCSQTLNHNVMYWYQQKSSQAPKLLFHYYDKDFNNEADTPDNFQSRRPNTSFCFLDIRSPGLGDTAMYLCATSRDNQYEQYFGPGTRLTVT.